This T cell receptor (beta chain) was recorded in a study of T cells of healthy individuals. This CDR3 has 15 amino acids. Germline V gene lookup returns CDR1 SNHLY and CDR2 FYNNEI. Losses at the gene ends were 6 bases for V and 5 bases for J; bases not matched to a gene: 6. TCRdb itself ran the 5' RACE reads through MiXCR, one entry per CDR3 protein. The data contain some 100,000 distinct CDR3 sequences, 17% of them singletons. This clonotype is medium-sized by share. This receptor was taken from a human donor in good health. V and J are TRBV2 and TRBJ1-5; TRBD1 matches 11 bases. In nucleotides, the CDR3 is TGTGCCAGCAGAGACGGGACAGGGGGTTATCAGCCCCAGCATTTT. It encodes CASRDGTGGYQPQHF.